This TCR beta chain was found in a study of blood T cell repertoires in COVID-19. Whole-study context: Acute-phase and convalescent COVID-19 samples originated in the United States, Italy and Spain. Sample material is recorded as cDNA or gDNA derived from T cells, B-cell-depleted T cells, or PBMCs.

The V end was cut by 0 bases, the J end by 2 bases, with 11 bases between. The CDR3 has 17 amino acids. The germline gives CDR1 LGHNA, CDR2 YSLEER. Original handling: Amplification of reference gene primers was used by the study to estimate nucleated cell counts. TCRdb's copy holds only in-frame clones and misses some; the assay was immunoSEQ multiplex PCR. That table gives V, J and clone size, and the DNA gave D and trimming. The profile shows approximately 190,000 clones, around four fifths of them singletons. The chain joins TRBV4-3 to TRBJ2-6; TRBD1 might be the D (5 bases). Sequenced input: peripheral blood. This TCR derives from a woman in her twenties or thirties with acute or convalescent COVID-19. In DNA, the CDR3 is TGCGCCAGCAGCCAAGATATCTTAGGGGCTGGGGCCAACGTCCTGACTTTC. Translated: CASSQDILGAGANVLTF.